The 13 T cell receptor beta chains given below trace back to one sample, sequenced in a study of blood T cell repertoires in COVID-19. The protocol was immunoSEQ multiplex PCR, while the TCRdb copy is restricted to in-frame clones and leaves out a portion. The sample has around 260,000 clones, 84% seen once. Sequenced: peripheral blood. The receptors stem from a man between 60 and 75 years old with acute or convalescent COVID-19.

V gene TRBV29-1 combines with J gene TRBJ2-1; 10 bases match TRBD2. Germline V gives CDR1 SQVTM, CDR2 ANQGSEA. The CDR3 sequence is 15 residues long. V lost 7 bases, J lost 7 bases, and 13 bases stayed unmatched. CDR3 sequence: CSGCEPGLALNEQFF. CDR3 bases: TGCAGCGGATGTGAACCGGGACTAGCGTTGAATGAGCAGTTCTTC.

The chain employs TRBV3-1 (or the pseudogene TRBV3-2) and TRBJ2-1; 8 bases are shared with TRBD1. After removal of 4 bases from V and 6 bases from J, the junction contained 2 bases not matched to a gene. Germline V gene lookup returns CDR1 LGHDT and CDR2 YNNKEL (reference sequence). The CDR3 spans 13 residues. The CDR3 sequence is CASSLQGGNEQFF. For the CDR3, the DNA is TGTGCCAGCAGCCTACAGGGGGGCAATGAGCAGTTCTTC.

The chain combines TRBV9 with TRBJ2-3, with D maybe TRBD2 (6 bases). V lost 3 bases to trimming and J lost 1 base, with 12 bases between them. The CDR3 runs 15 residues. Germline CDR1 SGDLS, CDR2 YYNGEE. The CDR3 DNA reads as TGTGCCAGCAGCGCTCAGTGGGGGGGCACAGATACGCAGTATTTT. Translating it yields CASSAQWGGTDTQYF.

The rearrangement uses TRBV28 and TRBJ2-5; tentatively, D is TRBD1 (6 bases). From germline, CDR1 is MDHEN and CDR2 SYDVKM. This CDR3 spans 13 amino acids. The V gene lost 8 bases and the J gene lost 1 base, with 11 bases spanning the gap. CDR3 loop: CASRRDTQETQYF. The CDR3, as DNA: TGTGCCAGCCGCCGGGACACCCAAGAGACCCAGTACTTC.

This clone came up once. The V gene is TRBV6-2 or TRBV6-3, the J gene TRBJ2-7; no clear D gene. Deletions cut 6 bases from V and 0 bases from J, with 9 bases between. This CDR3 is built from 13 residues. Germline-derived CDR1 and CDR2 are MNHEY and SVGEGT. The CDR3 nucleotides are TGTGCCAGCAGCCCCAGAGGCTCCTACGAGCAGTACTTC. Protein product: CASSPRGSYEQYF.

This clone was detected once. The chain has TRBV4-3 and TRBJ2-2; 10 bases are a match to TRBD1. The trim removed 3 bases at V and 2 bases at J, leaving 6 bases unmatched. The CDR3 is made up of 17 amino acids. Germline CDR1 and CDR2: LGHNA and YSLEER. The chain's CDR3 is CASSQATGGPNTGELFF. The CDR3 DNA is TGCGCCAGCAGCCAGGCGACAGGGGGCCCCAACACCGGGGAGCTGTTTTTT.

This chain uses TRBV6-6 with TRBJ2-5, with D possibly TRBD2 on 5 matching bases. Germline V CDR1 and CDR2: MNHNY, SVGAGI (reference sequence). This CDR3 spans 14 amino acids. V shed 5 bases and J shed 5 bases, with 15 bases lying between them. This CDR3 is CASSLQTGYETQYF. The CDR3 DNA reads TGTGCCAGCAGTCTCCAAACGGGGTACGAGACCCAGTACTTC.

The V call is TRBV3-1 (or the pseudogene TRBV3-2), the J call TRBJ1-2; D is unresolved. Germline V CDR1 and CDR2: LGHDT, YNNKEL (reference sequence). CDR3 length: 17 amino acids. V lost 0 bases and J 5 bases, leaving 19 bases between the germline ends. Here the CDR3 reads CASSQERTSPGRYGYTF. The DNA for the CDR3 is TGTGCCAGCAGCCAAGAGAGGACCTCCCCGGGGAGGTATGGCTACACCTTC.

This clone appeared a single time. The V and J genes are TRBV28 and TRBJ1-5; 9 nucleotides agree with TRBD1. Germline-derived CDR1 and CDR2 are MDHEN and SYDVKM. With V trimmed by 6 bases and J by 3 bases, 9 bases remained unmatched. CDR3 size: 16 residues. The DNA for the CDR3 is TGTGCCAGCAGCAGCCCTGGGACAGGGAACAATCAGCCCCAGCATTTT. Translation: CASSSPGTGNNQPQHF. Complete variable domain (other parts from reference TRBV28 and TRBJ1-5): DVKVTQSSRYLVKRTGEKVFLECVQDMDHENMFWYRQDPGLGLRLIYFSYDVKMKEKGDIPEGYSVSREKKERFSLILESASTNQTSMYLCASSSPGTGNNQPQHFGDGTRLSIL.

The DNA of the CDR3 is TGTGCCAGCAGTGAAGATCGGACAGGGACAGATACGCAGTATTTT. Protein sequence: CASSEDRTGTDTQYF. The J gene is TRBJ2-3, the V gene TRBV25-1, with 8 bases that match TRBD1. The germline V gene encodes CDR1 MGHDK and CDR2 SYGVNS. The V and J ends lost 2 bases and 3 bases, in that order; junction bases with no gene match: 4. The CDR3 length is 15 residues. Complete variable domain (other parts from reference TRBV25-1 and TRBJ2-3): EADIYQTPRYLVIGTGKKITLECSQTMGHDKMYWYQQDPGMELHLIHYSYGVNSTEKGDLSSESTVSRIRTEHFPLTLESARPSHTSQYLCASSEDRTGTDTQYFGPGTRLTVL.

J is TRBJ2-2 and V is TRBV27; 8 bases are shared with TRBD2. Losses at the gene ends were 4 bases for V and 6 bases for J; bases not matched to a gene: 7. This CDR3 has 15 amino acids. Germline CDR1 MNHEY, CDR2 SMNVEV (reference sequence). In nucleotides, the CDR3 is TGTGCCAGCAGTTCCCGGACTAGCAGAGCCGGGGAGCTGTTTTTT. Protein product: CASSSRTSRAGELFF.

This chain uses TRBV10-1 with TRBJ2-1; maybe TRBD2 (5 bases). The V gene's germline CDR1 is WNHNN and CDR2 SYGVQD (reference sequence). This CDR3 comprises 18 residues. The V end lost 8 bases, the J end lost 0 bases, and 23 bases lay between the germline ends. CDR3 residues: CASSPRGAVGSSYNEQFF. The DNA of the CDR3 is TGCGCCAGCTCCCCCCGGGGAGCCGTAGGGAGCTCCTACAATGAGCAGTTCTTC.

The DNA of the CDR3 is TGTGCCAGCAGTGAAGGTTTAGCAGCGGGAGCCAGATACAATGAGCAGTTCTTC. Translation: CASSEGLAAGARYNEQFF. The rearrangement links TRBV25-1 to TRBJ2-1; 8 positions agree with TRBD2. V lost 2 bases, J lost 4 bases, and 13 bases stayed unmatched. Germline loops: CDR1 MGHDK, CDR2 SYGVNS. CDR3 length: 18 residues. Full variable domain (rest looked up from reference TRBV25-1 and TRBJ2-1): EADIYQTPRYLVIGTGKKITLECSQTMGHDKMYWYQQDPGMELHLIHYSYGVNSTEKGDLSSESTVSRIRTEHFPLTLESARPSHTSQYLCASSEGLAAGARYNEQFFGPGTRLTVL.